These T cell receptor beta chains were read from a single sample in a study of blood T cell repertoires in COVID-19. Sequenced by immunoSEQ multiplex PCR; TCRdb stores in-frame clones only, minus some. The table records 60,000 to 85,000 clones, around 70% of them present only once. The source material was peripheral blood. Receptors originate from a man in his 70s with acute or convalescent COVID-19. The CDR3 runs from the conserved cysteine through the conserved F or W. A D gene is named only where the DNA matches it firmly. Size is stated for part of the rows, as once, few or many counts, or as a class when the clone is expanded.

V,J,size,D,CDR3,DNA
TRBV7-2,TRBJ2-2,NA,NA,CASTLPTENTGELFF,TGTGCCAGCACCCTCCCGACAGAGAACACCGGGGAGCTGTTTTTT
TRBV28,TRBJ1-4,many,TRBD1,CASSSPYRGREKLFF,TGTGCCAGCAGCTCCCCCTACAGGGGTCGAGAAAAACTGTTTTTT
TRBV5-1,TRBJ2-1,NA,TRBD2,CASSGGLAGVNEQFF,TGCGCCAGCAGCGGCGGACTAGCGGGAGTGAATGAGCAGTTCTTC
TRBV19,TRBJ1-2,NA,TRBD1,CASNPDRGRGYGYTF,TGTGCCAGTAACCCGGACAGGGGGCGAGGCTATGGCTACACCTTC
TRBV25-1,TRBJ2-1,NA,TRBD2,CASSEYRGQGGNEQFF,TGTGCCAGCAGTGAATATCGAGGTCAGGGAGGGAATGAGCAGTTCTTC
TRBV7-3,TRBJ2-3,NA,NA,CASSLSQGLTDTQYF,TGTGCCAGCAGCTTATCGCAGGGGCTCACAGATACGCAGTATTTT
TRBV6-2/TRBV6-3,TRBJ1-5,NA,NA,CASSYLMLEHSNQPQHF,TGTGCCAGCAGTTACCTCATGCTCGAACATAGCAATCAGCCCCAGCATTTT
TRBV10-3,TRBJ2-7,once,TRBD1,CAIRDRDRVNYEQYF,TGTGCCATCAGGGACCGGGACAGGGTAAACTACGAGCAGTACTTC
TRBV5-8,TRBJ1-4,many,NA,CASSLGPVGEKLFF,TGTGCCAGCAGCCTCGGCCCCGTCGGGGAAAAACTGTTTTTT
TRBV6-5,TRBJ1-2,many,TRBD1,CASSYSRTGGGYGYTF,TGTGCCAGCAGTTACTCCAGGACAGGGGGCGGCTATGGCTACACCTTC
TRBV27,TRBJ1-2,NA,TRBD1,CASSFSLTGAGHGYTF,TGTGCCAGCAGTTTCTCCTTGACAGGGGCAGGCCATGGCTACACCTTC
TRBV7-3,TRBJ1-1,NA,NA,CASSFNGGNTEAFF,TGTGCCAGCAGCTTTAACGGGGGAAACACTGAAGCTTTCTTT
TRBV5-1,TRBJ1-4,NA,NA,CASSGSAQGNEKLFF,TGCGCCAGCAGCGGGTCGGCTCAGGGTAATGAAAAACTGTTTTTT
TRBV28,TRBJ1-2,NA,NA,CASLAGELGYGYTF,TGTGCCAGCCTTGCGGGGGAGCTTGGGTATGGCTACACCTTC
TRBV27,TRBJ2-1,NA,TRBD1,CASSLGRTGFAFF,TGTGCCAGCAGTCTAGGGCGGACAGGCTTCGCATTCTTC
TRBV7-3,TRBJ1-5,NA,TRBD1,CASSLQGDQPQHF,TGTGCCAGCAGCCTACAGGGGGATCAGCCCCAGCATTTT
TRBV5-1,TRBJ1-5,NA,NA,CASSSGEGVQPQHF,TGCGCCAGCAGCTCGGGGGAGGGCGTCCAGCCCCAGCATTTT
TRBV18,TRBJ1-1,NA,NA,CASSPPSSINTEAFF,TGTGCCAGCTCACCACCGAGTAGCATTAACACTGAAGCTTTCTTT
TRBV27,TRBJ1-1,NA,NA,CASSLGREGTTEAFF,TGTGCCAGCAGTTTAGGCAGGGAGGGTACAACTGAAGCTTTCTTT
TRBV29-1,TRBJ2-1,NA,TRBD2,CSVRTSVFSYNEQFF,TGCAGCGTTCGGACTAGCGTTTTCTCCTACAATGAGCAGTTCTTC